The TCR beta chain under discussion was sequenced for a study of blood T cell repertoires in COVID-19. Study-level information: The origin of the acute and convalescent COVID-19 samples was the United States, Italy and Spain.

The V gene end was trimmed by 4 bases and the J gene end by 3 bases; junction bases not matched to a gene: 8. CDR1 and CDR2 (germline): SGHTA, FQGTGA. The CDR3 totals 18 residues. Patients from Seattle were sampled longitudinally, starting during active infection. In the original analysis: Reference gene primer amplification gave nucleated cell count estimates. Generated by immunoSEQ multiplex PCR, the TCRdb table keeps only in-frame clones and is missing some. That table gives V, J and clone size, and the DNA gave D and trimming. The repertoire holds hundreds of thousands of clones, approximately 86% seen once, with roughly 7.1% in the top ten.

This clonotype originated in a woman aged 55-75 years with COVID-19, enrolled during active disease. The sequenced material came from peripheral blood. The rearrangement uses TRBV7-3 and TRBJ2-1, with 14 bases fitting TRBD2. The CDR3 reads CASSSMGLAGVHYNEQFF. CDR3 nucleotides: TGTGCCAGCAGCTCCATGGGACTAGCGGGGGTGCACTACAATGAGCAGTTCTTC.